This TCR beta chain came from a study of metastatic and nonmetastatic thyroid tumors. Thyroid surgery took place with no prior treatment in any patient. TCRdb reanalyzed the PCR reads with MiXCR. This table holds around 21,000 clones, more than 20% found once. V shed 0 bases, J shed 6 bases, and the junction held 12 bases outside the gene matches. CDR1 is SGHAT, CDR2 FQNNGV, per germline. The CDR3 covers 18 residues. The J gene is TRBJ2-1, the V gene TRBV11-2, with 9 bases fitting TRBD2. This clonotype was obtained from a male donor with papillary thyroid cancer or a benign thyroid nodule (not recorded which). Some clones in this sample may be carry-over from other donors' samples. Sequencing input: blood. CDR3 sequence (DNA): TGTGCCAGCAGCTTAGAGGGACTCCTTGCGGGAGGGCCCAATGAGCAGTTCTTC. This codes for CASSLEGLLAGGPNEQFF.